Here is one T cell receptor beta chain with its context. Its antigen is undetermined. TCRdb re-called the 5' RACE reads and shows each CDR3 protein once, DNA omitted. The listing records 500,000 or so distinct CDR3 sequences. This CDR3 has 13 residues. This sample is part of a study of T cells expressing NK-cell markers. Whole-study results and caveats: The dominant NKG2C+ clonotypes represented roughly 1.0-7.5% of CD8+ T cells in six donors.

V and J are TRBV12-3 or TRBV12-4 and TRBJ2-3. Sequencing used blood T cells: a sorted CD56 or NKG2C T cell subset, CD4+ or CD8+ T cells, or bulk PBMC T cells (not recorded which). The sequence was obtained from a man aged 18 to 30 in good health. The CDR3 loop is CASTDGFPDTQYF.